This is a list of T cell receptor beta chains from one sample in a study of blood T cells in healthy people across ages. In TCRdb, the 5' RACE reads were re-called with MiXCR into one record per CDR3 protein. The sample includes about 670,000 distinct CDR3 sequences, about 43% of them seen just once. Sequencing was done on a sample of blood. These TCRs come from an elderly man in good health. CDR3s include the opening cysteine and the closing phenylalanine or tryptophan. A D gene is named only where the DNA matches it firmly. Only part of the rows carry a size: once, few, many, or a class if the clone is expanded.

clone_size: -; d_call: -; v_call: TRBV28; j_call: TRBJ2-2; cdr3_nt: TGTGCCACCAAAACGGACTCAGACACCGGGGAGCTGTTTTTT; cdr3_aa: CATKTDSDTGELFF
clone_size: few; d_call: -; v_call: TRBV6-2/TRBV6-3; j_call: TRBJ1-1; cdr3_nt: TGTGCCAGCAGTCTTTGGGGTCGTGGGAACACTGAAGCTTTCTTT; cdr3_aa: CASSLWGRGNTEAFF
clone_size: few; d_call: TRBD2; v_call: TRBV13; j_call: TRBJ2-5; cdr3_nt: TGTGCCAGCAATCTAGCGGGAGGAAATTTCGGAGAGACCCAGTACTTC; cdr3_aa: CASNLAGGNFGETQYF
clone_size: many; d_call: TRBD1; v_call: TRBV15; j_call: TRBJ1-2; cdr3_nt: TGTGCCACCAGCAGCATTGGACAGGGGAGCTATGGCTACACCTTC; cdr3_aa: CATSSIGQGSYGYTF
clone_size: -; d_call: -; v_call: TRBV4-2; j_call: TRBJ2-6; cdr3_nt: TGTGCCAACAGCCAAGGGCCCAGTGGGGCCAACGTCCTGACTTTC; cdr3_aa: CANSQGPSGANVLTF
clone_size: -; d_call: -; v_call: TRBV6-1; j_call: TRBJ2-7; cdr3_nt: TGTGCCAGCAGATCAGGGCCAGACTACGAGCAGTACTTC; cdr3_aa: CASRSGPDYEQYF
clone_size: many; d_call: TRBD2; v_call: TRBV6-5; j_call: TRBJ2-3; cdr3_nt: TGTGCCAGCAGCCGGACTAGCGGGAGTACAGATACGCAGTATTTT; cdr3_aa: CASSRTSGSTDTQYF
clone_size: -; d_call: TRBD1; v_call: TRBV20-1; j_call: TRBJ2-1; cdr3_nt: TGCAGTGCTAGAGATCCCGGACAGGGGGGCCACAATGAGCAGTTCTTC; cdr3_aa: CSARDPGQGGHNEQFF
clone_size: once; d_call: -; v_call: TRBV15; j_call: TRBJ2-5; cdr3_nt: TGTACCACCAGCGGAGCACAGTACCAAGAGACCCAGTACTTC; cdr3_aa: CTTSGAQYQETQYF
clone_size: -; d_call: -; v_call: TRBV4-3; j_call: TRBJ2-3; cdr3_nt: TGCGCCAGCAGCCAAGATTATGGCTACCGCAGAGATACGCAGTATTTT; cdr3_aa: CASSQDYGYRRDTQYF
clone_size: -; d_call: -; v_call: TRBV2; j_call: TRBJ2-1; cdr3_nt: TGTGCCAGCAGTGAATCGCGGGACAATGAGCAGTTCTTC; cdr3_aa: CASSESRDNEQFF
clone_size: few; d_call: -; v_call: TRBV20-1; j_call: TRBJ2-1; cdr3_nt: TGCAGTGCTAGGTTCCCCAATGAGCAGTTCTTC; cdr3_aa: CSARFPNEQFF
clone_size: few; d_call: TRBD1; v_call: TRBV7-2; j_call: TRBJ1-5; cdr3_nt: TGTGCCAGCAGCTTGGGCAGGGGGGGCAATCAGCCCCAGCATTTT; cdr3_aa: CASSLGRGGNQPQHF
clone_size: -; d_call: TRBD2; v_call: TRBV29-1; j_call: TRBJ2-1; cdr3_nt: TGCAGCGTTGGGGAGGCACTAGCGGGGTACGGCGGGGAGCAGTTCTTC; cdr3_aa: CSVGEALAGYGGEQFF
clone_size: few; d_call: -; v_call: TRBV29-1; j_call: TRBJ1-2; cdr3_nt: TGCAGCGTTCATTCTTTCGGGGAGACCTATGGCTACACCTTC; cdr3_aa: CSVHSFGETYGYTF
clone_size: -; d_call: TRBD1; v_call: TRBV3-1; j_call: TRBJ2-7; cdr3_nt: TGTGCCAGCAGCCAACCCCCGGGACAGGGTTCCTACGAGCAGTACTTC; cdr3_aa: CASSQPPGQGSYEQYF
clone_size: -; d_call: TRBD2; v_call: TRBV7-9; j_call: TRBJ2-7; cdr3_nt: TGTGCCAGCAGTGTTAGATCGGGGGGTGGATCCTACAATGAGCAGTACTTC; cdr3_aa: CASSVRSGGGSYNEQYF
clone_size: few; d_call: -; v_call: TRBV6-2/TRBV6-3; j_call: TRBJ2-1; cdr3_nt: TGTGCCAGCAGTTACCCCAGACGGCAGTACAATGAGCAGTTCTTC; cdr3_aa: CASSYPRRQYNEQFF
clone_size: -; d_call: -; v_call: TRBV29-1; j_call: TRBJ1-1; cdr3_nt: TGCAGCGTTTCCCATCAGGGCCCCACTGAAGCTTTCTTT; cdr3_aa: CSVSHQGPTEAFF
clone_size: -; d_call: -; v_call: TRBV7-2; j_call: TRBJ2-7; cdr3_nt: TGTGCCAGCAGCTCGGACTCACGCTCCTACGAGCAGTACTTC; cdr3_aa: CASSSDSRSYEQYF
clone_size: many; d_call: -; v_call: TRBV20-1; j_call: TRBJ1-1; cdr3_nt: TGCAGTGCTGCTCGGGGGCGGCCCGACACTGAAGCTTTCTTT; cdr3_aa: CSAARGRPDTEAFF
clone_size: -; d_call: TRBD2; v_call: TRBV6-2/TRBV6-3; j_call: TRBJ2-7; cdr3_nt: TGTGCCAGCAGTCAACCGGGACTAGGGTTATACGAGCAGTACTTC; cdr3_aa: CASSQPGLGLYEQYF
clone_size: -; d_call: -; v_call: TRBV12-3/TRBV12-4; j_call: TRBJ2-7; cdr3_nt: TGTGCCAGCGCAACAGCGGTGATCTCCTACGAGCAGTACTTC; cdr3_aa: CASATAVISYEQYF
clone_size: -; d_call: TRBD1; v_call: TRBV20-1; j_call: TRBJ2-7; cdr3_nt: TGCAGTGCACGGACAGGGGGTCTGAACGAGCAGTACTTC; cdr3_aa: CSARTGGLNEQYF
clone_size: few; d_call: -; v_call: TRBV3-1; j_call: TRBJ2-5; cdr3_nt: TGTGCCAGCAGCCACAGACGGCTTCAAGAGACCCAGTACTTC; cdr3_aa: CASSHRRLQETQYF
clone_size: few; d_call: -; v_call: TRBV24-1; j_call: TRBJ1-5; cdr3_nt: TGTGCCACCAGTGATCGGGGGAGGAACAATCAGCCCCAGCATTTT; cdr3_aa: CATSDRGRNNQPQHF
clone_size: few; d_call: TRBD1; v_call: TRBV11-2; j_call: TRBJ2-5; cdr3_nt: TGTGCCAGCAGCTGGCAGGGGGCGAGGCGCCAAGAGACCCAGTACTTC; cdr3_aa: CASSWQGARRQETQYF
clone_size: -; d_call: TRBD2; v_call: TRBV15; j_call: TRBJ2-1; cdr3_nt: TGTGCCACCAGCAGCACTCGACTAGCGGGGGGGCCTAGCTCCTACAATGAGCAGTTCTTC; cdr3_aa: CATSSTRLAGGPSSYNEQFF
clone_size: many; d_call: TRBD1; v_call: TRBV29-1; j_call: TRBJ2-7; cdr3_nt: TGCAGCGTAGATCCCGGGACAGGGGGCGTAGAGTACTTC; cdr3_aa: CSVDPGTGGVEYF
clone_size: few; d_call: TRBD2; v_call: TRBV4-3; j_call: TRBJ2-3; cdr3_nt: TGCGCCAGCAGCCAAGGCGGGACTAGCGGAGATACGCAGTATTTT; cdr3_aa: CASSQGGTSGDTQYF
clone_size: -; d_call: -; v_call: TRBV6-2/TRBV6-3; j_call: TRBJ2-2; cdr3_nt: TGTGCCAGCAGTTACCGGCTCACCGGGGAGCTGTTTTTT; cdr3_aa: CASSYRLTGELFF
clone_size: few; d_call: TRBD2; v_call: TRBV3-1; j_call: TRBJ2-3; cdr3_nt: TGTGCCAGCAGCCAAGAAACTAGCGGGAGGCTTGGTGCTACGCAGTATTTT; cdr3_aa: CASSQETSGRLGATQYF
clone_size: few; d_call: -; v_call: TRBV7-2; j_call: TRBJ2-1; cdr3_nt: TGTGCCAGCAGCTCGGGACACCAAATCTCCTACAATGAGCAGTTCTTC; cdr3_aa: CASSSGHQISYNEQFF
clone_size: few; d_call: TRBD2; v_call: TRBV6-1; j_call: TRBJ2-5; cdr3_nt: TGTGCCAGCAGATCGGGACTAGCGGGGCGAGAGACCCAGTACTTC; cdr3_aa: CASRSGLAGRETQYF
clone_size: many; d_call: TRBD2; v_call: TRBV4-2; j_call: TRBJ2-2; cdr3_nt: TGTGCCAGCAGCCAAGCCTATAGCGGGGGGGCCTTAACCGGGGAGCTGTTTTTT; cdr3_aa: CASSQAYSGGALTGELFF
clone_size: -; d_call: -; v_call: TRBV6-5; j_call: TRBJ2-3; cdr3_nt: TGTGCCAGCAGTTACTCAAAGTGGGGGACAAGCACAGATACGCAGTATTTT; cdr3_aa: CASSYSKWGTSTDTQYF
clone_size: few; d_call: TRBD1; v_call: TRBV20-1; j_call: TRBJ1-2; cdr3_nt: TGCAGTGCTAGACGAACCCCCGGGACAGGGGATCGTTATGGCTACACCTTC; cdr3_aa: CSARRTPGTGDRYGYTF
clone_size: -; d_call: TRBD1; v_call: TRBV11-2; j_call: TRBJ2-7; cdr3_nt: TGTGCCAGCAGCTTAGACGCCCCCGGGACAGGGAGCTACGAGCAGTACTTC; cdr3_aa: CASSLDAPGTGSYEQYF
clone_size: -; d_call: -; v_call: TRBV20-1; j_call: TRBJ2-3; cdr3_nt: TGCAGTGCTAGAGACCCTAGCGCCCCTCGCACAGATACGCAGTATTTT; cdr3_aa: CSARDPSAPRTDTQYF
clone_size: -; d_call: -; v_call: TRBV29-1; j_call: TRBJ2-2; cdr3_nt: TGCGGCGGCGAGCGGGTGGGGGCAGGGACCGGGGAGCTGTTTTTT; cdr3_aa: CGGERVGAGTGELFF
clone_size: many; d_call: TRBD1; v_call: TRBV4-2; j_call: TRBJ2-1; cdr3_nt: TGTGCCAGCAGCCAAGCCGGGACAGGTGGCTACAATGAGCAGTTCTTC; cdr3_aa: CASSQAGTGGYNEQFF
clone_size: once; d_call: -; v_call: TRBV12-3/TRBV12-4; j_call: TRBJ2-7; cdr3_nt: TGTGCCAGCAGATCCCAGGGACAAGCCTACGAGCAGTACTTC; cdr3_aa: CASRSQGQAYEQYF
clone_size: -; d_call: -; v_call: TRBV20-1; j_call: TRBJ2-1; cdr3_nt: TGCAGTGCTGGCAAGGACATCCACAATGAGCAGTTCTTC; cdr3_aa: CSAGKDIHNEQFF
clone_size: -; d_call: TRBD1; v_call: TRBV2; j_call: TRBJ2-1; cdr3_nt: TGTGCCAGCAGTGGGGACAGGGCCCTCTACAATGAGCAGTTCTTC; cdr3_aa: CASSGDRALYNEQFF
clone_size: -; d_call: -; v_call: TRBV5-1; j_call: TRBJ2-5; cdr3_nt: TGCGCCAGCAGCTTCGGGGTGTCAGACAATGAGCAGTACTTC; cdr3_aa: CASSFGVSDNEQYF
clone_size: -; d_call: -; v_call: TRBV20-1; j_call: TRBJ2-3; cdr3_nt: TGCAGTGCTAGGCTCAGCACAGATACGCGGTATTTT; cdr3_aa: CSARLSTDTRYF
clone_size: -; d_call: -; v_call: TRBV15; j_call: TRBJ2-1; cdr3_nt: TGTGCCACCAGCAGAGTTACTAGGGAGCAGTTCTTC; cdr3_aa: CATSRVTREQFF
clone_size: once; d_call: TRBD1; v_call: TRBV6-2/TRBV6-3; j_call: TRBJ1-5; cdr3_nt: TGTGCCAGCAGTTACACCGGGACAGCAAATCAGCCCCAGCATTTT; cdr3_aa: CASSYTGTANQPQHF
clone_size: -; d_call: -; v_call: TRBV20-1; j_call: TRBJ1-1; cdr3_nt: TGCAGTGCTAGAGGGGGCGCGACTGAAGCTTTCTTT; cdr3_aa: CSARGGATEAFF
clone_size: -; d_call: -; v_call: TRBV10-3; j_call: TRBJ2-3; cdr3_nt: TGTGCCATCGGGGGTTATGGGGGAGACACAGATACGCAGTATTTT; cdr3_aa: CAIGGYGGDTDTQYF
clone_size: few; d_call: -; v_call: TRBV6-2/TRBV6-3; j_call: TRBJ2-5; cdr3_nt: TGTGCCAGCAAGGTCCTAGCCTCCGAGACCCAGTACTTC; cdr3_aa: CASKVLASETQYF
clone_size: few; d_call: -; v_call: TRBV20-1; j_call: TRBJ1-5; cdr3_nt: TGCAGTGCTAGAGATAAGGGGAATCAGCCCCAGCATTTT; cdr3_aa: CSARDKGNQPQHF
clone_size: -; d_call: -; v_call: TRBV5-4; j_call: TRBJ2-3; cdr3_nt: TGTGCCAGCAGCTCCCGGGGAGGGGGATTTCGAGATACGCAGTATTTT; cdr3_aa: CASSSRGGGFRDTQYF
clone_size: -; d_call: -; v_call: TRBV6-1; j_call: TRBJ2-5; cdr3_nt: TGTGCCAGCAGTGAAGATCCCGGACCGGCAGAGACCCAGTACTTC; cdr3_aa: CASSEDPGPAETQYF